The clone carrying this TCR beta chain turned up a few times. The CDR3 has 18 amino acids. Germline trimming cut 1 base from V and 0 bases from J; bases unmatched to any gene: 10. The germline V gene encodes CDR1 KGHDR and CDR2 SFDVKD. The data belong to a study of patients and donors after allogeneic stem cell transplantation. TCRdb recomputed calls from the RT-PCR reads with MiXCR, one row per CDR3 protein. The table records some 880,000 distinct CDR3 sequences, under 20% of them present only once. This receptor was taken from a human donor who was either an allogeneic HSCT recipient or a stem cell or donor lymphocyte infusion donor (not recorded which). It is not recorded whose cells these are; they may come from a transplant donor. The gene calls are TRBV24-1 and TRBJ2-5, with 7 bases aligning to TRBD1. Sequences were obtained from blood, either unsorted or a sorted T cell fraction (not recorded which). The DNA for the CDR3 is TGTGCCACCAGTGATTTTGGGCAGGGGGACGTGGACCAAGAGACCCAGTACTTC. This translates into CATSDFGQGDVDQETQYF.